These 31 T cell receptor beta chains came from one sample sequenced in a study of cytomegalovirus exposure and HLA in healthy donors. Measured with immunoSEQ multiplex PCR; TCRdb has only the in-frame clones, and not every one. The sample lists over 110,000 clones, 85% to 90% occurring once. Sequenced sample: PBMCs. The receptors were gathered from a man aged 18 to 29 in good health and CMV-seropositive.

CDR3 DNA sequence: TGTGCCAGCTCACCAGCGGGAGGTTCGAACACCGGGGAGCTGTTTTTT. Translating it yields CASSPAGGSNTGELFF. The chain has TRBV18 and TRBJ2-2, with 8 bases that match TRBD2. Germline CDR1 reads KGHSH; CDR2 reads LQKENI. The CDR3 loop spans 16 amino acids. The V segment lost 2 bases and the J segment 0 bases; nucleotides outside the gene matches: 2.

The rearrangement uses TRBV5-1 and TRBJ2-7, with D hard to call. Germline CDR1 reads SGHRS; CDR2 reads YFSETQ. CDR3 length: 13 amino acids. Trimming cost V 2 bases and J 0 bases, with 6 bases left between them. This CDR3 is CASSFTGSYEQYF. The CDR3 DNA sequence: TGCGCCAGCAGCTTTACTGGCTCCTACGAGCAGTACTTC.

The chain is built from TRBV4-2 and TRBJ1-1; 9 bases map to TRBD1. The germline gives CDR1 LGHNA, CDR2 YNFKEQ. This CDR3 comprises 18 residues. V lost 1 base and J lost 3; bases outside the gene matches: 12. The CDR3 loop reads CASSQGGTGSLRDTEAFF. In DNA form, the CDR3 reads TGTGCCAGCAGCCAAGGAGGGACAGGGTCCCTCCGGGACACTGAAGCTTTCTTT.

This chain joins TRBV11-3 and TRBJ2-2, with D possibly matching TRBD2 (5 bases). The CDR3 covers 18 residues. The V gene's germline CDR1 is SGHNT and CDR2 YENEEA. The germline V and J ends were trimmed by 0 bases and 5 bases, with 19 bases remaining between them. CDR3 bases: TGTGCCAGCAGCTTAGATGGGAGACATCCCCGAGGGACCGGGGAGCTGTTTTTT. Protein: CASSLDGRHPRGTGELFF.

The CDR3: CASSTGQGVYEQFF. CDR3 coding DNA: TGTGCCAGCAGCACCGGACAGGGGGTATATGAGCAGTTCTTC. V gene TRBV5-6 combines with J gene TRBJ2-1, with TRBD1 matching over 10 bases. This CDR3 is built from 14 residues. CDR1 is SGHDT and CDR2 is YYEEEE in the germline V gene. V shed 4 bases, J shed 8 bases, and the junction held 6 bases outside the gene matches.

The chain employs TRBV6-5 and TRBJ2-1, with TRBD2 matching over 8 bases. Germline loops: CDR1 MNHEY, CDR2 SVGAGI. V gave up 0 bases and J gave up 9 bases; unmatched junction bases: 4. The CDR3 contains 14 residues. CDR3 protein: CASSYSRREGEQFF. DNA for the CDR3: TGTGCCAGCAGTTACTCGCGCCGGGAGGGTGAGCAGTTCTTC.

The chain has TRBV5-1 and TRBJ1-2, with 7 bases that match TRBD1. CDR3 length equals 14 residues. Germline V lookup: CDR1 SGHRS, CDR2 YFSETQ. V shed 2 bases and J 8 bases; nucleotides not matched to a gene: 9. CDR3 sequence: CASSFTQGMDGYTF. The CDR3 DNA is TGCGCCAGCAGCTTTACACAGGGGATGGACGGCTACACCTTC.

Comment on this clone: The junction differs from germline at one of its ends, possibly a read error. The rearrangement links TRBV29-1 to TRBJ2-3, with D perhaps matching TRBD2 (5 bases). CDR1 and CDR2 from the germline V gene are SQVTM and ANQGSEA. This CDR3 contains 14 residues. Here the CDR3 reads CSVEGLMLTDTQYF. The CDR3 coding sequence is TGCAGCGTAGAAGGACTCATGTTAACAGATACGCAGTATTTT.

CDR3 nucleotides: TGCGCCAGCAGCCAAGAAGGAGGGGTGGCCGGTCAGCCCCAGCATTTT. Its protein product is CASSQEGGVAGQPQHF. The genes are TRBV4-1 and TRBJ1-5, with D possibly being TRBD1 (5 bases). This CDR3 is built from 16 residues. The germline CDR1 and CDR2 sequences are MGHRA and YSYEKL. V lost 0 bases and J lost 6, with 15 bases in between.

The J gene is TRBJ2-3, the V gene TRBV6-5, with 7 bases that match TRBD2. Germline CDR1 is MNHEY and CDR2 is SVGAGI. Unmatched junction bases numbered 6, after V lost 6 bases and J lost 0 bases. CDR3 length: 15 residues. The CDR3 protein is CASRKAGLSTDTQYF. The DNA of the CDR3 is TGTGCCAGCAGGAAAGCGGGGCTAAGCACAGATACGCAGTATTTT.

This clone is a singleton in its sample. Here the CDR3 DNA reads TGTGCCATCAGTGGGGGACTGGGGATGGGCACAGATACGCAGTATTTT. Protein: CAISGGLGMGTDTQYF. The J gene is TRBJ2-3, the V gene TRBV10-3; perhaps TRBD2 as D (6 bases). There are 16 residues in the CDR3. Per germline, CDR1 ENHRY and CDR2 SYGVKD. The V and J ends lost 4 bases and 1 base respectively, with 15 bases between them.

J is TRBJ2-1 and V is TRBV19; 8 positions agree with TRBD1. The CDR3 totals 15 residues. Trimming removed 3 bases from V and 10 bases from J; junction bases left unmatched: 11. CDR1 is LNHDA, CDR2 SQIVND, per germline (reference sequence). The CDR3 DNA sequence: TGTGCCAGTAGTATCTCAGGGGGCGGGGCGCAAGAGCAGTTCTTC. It specifies CASSISGGGAQEQFF.

CDR3 DNA sequence: TGTGCCAGCAGTTACGGGACTAGCGGCTACAATGAGCAGTTCTTC. Its protein product is CASSYGTSGYNEQFF. The chain recombines TRBV6-5 with TRBJ2-1; TRBD2 agrees at 11 bases. This CDR3 is built from 15 residues. Trimming took 2 bases from V and 3 from J; bases not matched to a gene: 0. Germline V CDR1 and CDR2: MNHEY, SVGAGI.

This rearrangement joins TRBV5-1 to TRBJ2-3, with 9 nucleotides matching TRBD2. V lost 4 bases to trimming and J lost 4 bases; unmatched junction nucleotides: 13. Germline CDR1 and CDR2: SGHRS and YFSETQ. This CDR3 region has 17 residues. The CDR3 bases are TGCGCCAGCAGCCGGGGCCCAGTAGCGGGAGACGCAGATACGCAGTATTTT. Translating gives CASSRGPVAGDADTQYF.

The chain has TRBV7-9 and TRBJ1-3; TRBD1 is a possible D gene (6 bases). The CDR3 spans 15 residues. Trimming pared 3 bases from V and 4 bases from J, leaving 13 bases between. CDR1 and CDR2 from the germline V gene are SEHNR and FQNEAQ (reference sequence). Here the CDR3 DNA reads TGTGCCAGCAGCTTTTTAAACAGGGTGGGAAACACCATATATTTT. This translates into CASSFLNRVGNTIYF.

V gene TRBV6-5 combines with J gene TRBJ2-5; 7 positions match TRBD1. This CDR3 spans 13 amino acids. In germline, CDR1 is MNHEY, CDR2 SVGAGI. V lost 6 bases, J lost 2 bases, and 3 bases stayed unmatched. This CDR3 reads CASSTGEQETQYF. In DNA form, the CDR3 reads TGTGCCAGCAGCACAGGGGAACAAGAGACCCAGTACTTC.

This clone appeared a single time. The chain joins TRBV4-1 to TRBJ2-4; unclear D gene. Germline V lookup: CDR1 MGHRA, CDR2 YSYEKL. V dropped 0 bases and J dropped 1 base, with 13 bases sitting between them. The CDR3 contains 17 residues. The CDR3 DNA reads TGCGCCAGCAGCCAAGATCCCCCTAGAGCCGCCAAAAACATTCAGTACTTC. This gives the protein CASSQDPPRAAKNIQYF.

The rearrangement links TRBV19 to TRBJ1-5; no clear D gene. The V gene lost 3 bases and the J gene lost 7 bases, with 16 bases spanning the gap. The CDR3 is 15 amino acids. Per germline, CDR1 LNHDA and CDR2 SQIVND (reference sequence). The CDR3 sequence is CASSINLEGWQPQHF. The CDR3 nucleotides read TGTGCCAGTAGTATCAATTTAGAGGGATGGCAGCCCCAGCATTTT.

The chain recombines TRBV2 with TRBJ2-5; TRBD1 aligns across 12 bases. CDR1 is SNHLY and CDR2 is FYNNEI in the germline V gene. The CDR3 consists of 14 residues. The junction had 9 bases not matched to a gene; V was cut back by 11 bases and J by 5 bases. CDR3 sequence reads: CAGPGQGARETQYF. CDR3 in DNA: TGTGCCGGACCGGGACAGGGGGCTCGGGAGACCCAGTACTTC.

This sequence joins TRBV2 and TRBJ1-2; 7 nucleotides align to TRBD1. Unmatched junction bases numbered 10, after V lost 4 bases and J lost 8 bases. This CDR3 has 14 residues. Germline CDR1 reads SNHLY; CDR2 reads FYNNEI. In DNA, the CDR3 is TGTGCCAGCAGTGTTTCCTGGAGGGGGCTCGGCTACACCTTC. Protein sequence: CASSVSWRGLGYTF.

This chain uses TRBV11-2 with TRBJ1-2; TRBD1 agrees at 9 bases. V lost 0 bases and J lost 4; bases outside the gene matches: 6. CDR3 length equals 16 residues. Germline V gene sequence: CDR1 SGHAT, CDR2 FQNNGV. The CDR3 protein is CASSLDPDRGTYGYTF. The DNA for the CDR3 is TGTGCCAGCAGCTTAGACCCGGACAGGGGCACCTATGGCTACACCTTC.

This clone was recorded once. The chain couples TRBV10-2 to TRBJ2-1; maybe TRBD1 (6 bases). This CDR3 has 17 residues. Per germline, CDR1 WSHSY and CDR2 SAAADI. V lost 4 bases and J lost 5, with 21 bases in between. The chain's CDR3 is CASSVSPPTGHHNEQFF. CDR3 nucleotides: TGCGCCAGCAGTGTGTCTCCCCCCACAGGGCATCACAATGAGCAGTTCTTC.

Details on this clone: An end of the junction differs from the germline gene, which may be a read error. This sequence joins TRBV6-1 and TRBJ2-5, with 10 positions matching TRBD2. Germline values: CDR1 MNHNS, CDR2 SASEGT. The CDR3 runs 15 residues. The CDR3 nucleotides read TGTGTCAGCCATCTAGCGGGAGATCTTAGAGAGACCCAGTACTTC. Its translation is CVSHLAGDLRETQYF.

J is TRBJ1-2 and V is TRBV10-2, with a tentative D call TRBD1 (5 bases). This CDR3 contains 11 residues. Trimming pared 3 bases from V and 7 bases from J, leaving 6 bases between. CDR1 is WSHSY and CDR2 is SAAADI in the germline V gene. The CDR3 DNA follows: TGCGCCAGCAGTGAAGGGGCTGGCTACACCTTC. Protein sequence: CASSEGAGYTF.

The J gene is TRBJ1-1, the V gene TRBV9; no clear D. Trimming took 3 bases from V and 2 from J, leaving 8 bases between them. The germline CDR1 and CDR2 sequences are SGDLS and YYNGEE. The CDR3 is made up of 13 amino acids. The CDR3, as DNA: TGTGCCAGCAGCGGGGAGGTTAACACTGAAGCTTTCTTT. Protein sequence: CASSGEVNTEAFF.

The chain has TRBV12-5 and TRBJ1-1; TRBD1 is a possible D gene (5 bases). V was trimmed by 5 bases and J by 10 bases, leaving 17 bases between them. CDR1 and CDR2 from the germline V gene are LGHNT and FRNRAP. The CDR3 covers 13 residues. The CDR3 loop reads CASGLTQGPSAFF. CDR3 nucleotide sequence: TGTGCTAGTGGTCTCACCCAGGGCCCGTCAGCTTTCTTT.

The chain combines TRBV27 with TRBJ2-7, with a possible D match to TRBD1 (5 bases). This CDR3 is built from 13 residues. The V end was cut by 6 bases, the J end by 2 bases, with 11 bases between. Germline assignment: CDR1 MNHEY and CDR2 SMNVEV (reference sequence). CDR3 in amino acids: CASSFQGTYEQYF. CDR3 DNA sequence: TGTGCCAGCAGCTTCCAGGGCACCTACGAGCAGTACTTC.

The chain is built from TRBV6-5 and TRBJ2-5; the D gene is possibly TRBD2 (7 bases). The CDR3 totals 11 residues. Germline assignment: CDR1 MNHEY and CDR2 SVGAGI. V was shortened by 11 bases and J by 5 bases, with 12 bases between the two germline ends. The CDR3 sequence is CAEGGSETQYF. The CDR3, as DNA: TGTGCCGAGGGGGGGAGTGAGACCCAGTACTTC.

The V and J genes are TRBV7-6 and TRBJ1-5, with D maybe TRBD1 (6 bases). V was shortened by 5 bases and J by 0 bases, with 11 bases between the two germline ends. The CDR3 has 15 residues. Germline assignment: CDR1 SGHVS and CDR2 FNYEAQ. This CDR3 reads CASSPWTDSNQPQHF. CDR3 sequence (DNA): TGTGCCAGCAGCCCCTGGACAGATAGCAATCAGCCCCAGCATTTT.

This chain uses TRBV6-5 with TRBJ2-2, with 8 bases lining up with TRBD2. This CDR3 spans 16 amino acids. Looked up from germline, CDR1 is MNHEY and CDR2 is SVGAGI. V lost 1 base, J lost 4 bases, and 5 bases stayed unmatched. CDR3 in amino acids: CASSYFSGVGTGELFF. In DNA, the CDR3 is TGTGCCAGCAGTTACTTTAGCGGGGTGGGCACCGGGGAGCTGTTTTTT.

This clone was found once. At one of its ends the junction is not consistent with the germline gene, which may arise from a read error. The chain employs TRBV29-1 and TRBJ2-1, with TRBD2 matching 12 bases. Germline CDR1 is SQVTM and CDR2 is ANQGSEA. The CDR3 totals 11 residues. This CDR3 is CSVARLAGEVF. The CDR3 coding sequence is TGCAGCGTTGCTCGACTAGCGGGAGAGGTCTTC.